This T cell receptor beta chain was sequenced during a study of regulatory T cells in long-lasting Graves disease. Time point indicated: persistent/refractory GD, antithyroid drugs over 5 years with positive TRAb. Following extraction of RNA from PBMCs, that RNA was used to make the TCR library. This clonotype has a count of ten or more. The antigen is not known. Whole-study findings and limits: With persistent disease, TRBV28, TRBJ1-2 and TRBJ2-5 were the favored segments. Those with persistent Graves' had less TCR diversity than newly diagnosed patients.

V was shortened by 6 bases and J by 6 bases, with 9 bases between the two germline ends. Germline CDR1 is SNHLY and CDR2 is FYNNEI. The CDR3 runs 11 residues. TCR beta libraries were built with iRepertoire HTBI primers and Arm-PCR of CDR3 regions. MiXCR was run by TCRdb on the multiplex PCR reads, yielding one entry per CDR3 protein. The sample lists roughly 450,000 distinct CDR3 sequences; about 25% were seen once. This material consisted of peripheral blood mononuclear cells (PBMCs), taken when the disease was refractory, from a patient treated with antithyroid drugs. The chain combines TRBV2 with TRBJ2-7; TRBD1 might be the D (6 bases). The TCR was taken from a female donor with Graves disease. CDR3: CASRQGSEQYF. The CDR3 nucleotides read TGTGCCAGCAGACAGGGTTCCGAGCAGTACTTC.